This TCR beta chain was profiled in a study of OX40 agonist ivuxolimab in advanced cancers. Overall study context: Patients received the agonistic anti-OX40 (CD134) antibody ivuxolimab. Partial responses were recorded for three patients, including one with hepatocellular carcinoma and two with cutaneous melanoma. Whole-study findings and limits: It was also the case that some nonresponders had low normalized T-cell clonal expansion.

Comment on this clone: Its cognate antigen is unknown.

Germline V gives CDR1 MNHEY, CDR2 SMNVEV (reference sequence). The V and J ends lost 6 bases and 3 bases, in that order; junction bases with no gene match: 17. The CDR3 totals 18 residues. Sequencing used immunoSEQ multiplex PCR; TCRdb keeps in-frame clones, though not all of them. The sample contains 50,000 to 65,000 clones, around 82% of which appear only once. This TCR derives from an adult with an advanced solid tumor such as melanoma, head and neck, liver or kidney cancer. Material: CD4+ or CD8+ T cells sorted from blood, obtained in a trial of the OX40 agonist ivuxolimab. The chain employs TRBV27 and TRBJ1-5; 7 bases agree with TRBD1. The CDR3 here is CASSPGQEGRLSNQPQHF. CDR3 in DNA: TGTGCCAGCAGCCCCGGACAGGAGGGGAGGCTATCCAATCAGCCCCAGCATTTT.